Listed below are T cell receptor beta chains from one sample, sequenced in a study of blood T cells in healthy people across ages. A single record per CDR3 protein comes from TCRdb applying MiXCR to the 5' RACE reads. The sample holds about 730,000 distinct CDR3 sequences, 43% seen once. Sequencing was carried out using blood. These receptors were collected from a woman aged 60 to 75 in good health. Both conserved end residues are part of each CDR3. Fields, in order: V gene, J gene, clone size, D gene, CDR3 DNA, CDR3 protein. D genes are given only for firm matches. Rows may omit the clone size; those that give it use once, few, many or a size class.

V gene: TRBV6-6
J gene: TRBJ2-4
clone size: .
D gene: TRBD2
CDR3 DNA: TGTGCCAGCAGTCCCACCGTTGCGGGGGGGAGAAACATTCAGTACTTC
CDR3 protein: CASSPTVAGGRNIQYF

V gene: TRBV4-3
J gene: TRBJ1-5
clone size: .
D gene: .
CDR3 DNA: TGCGCCAGCAGCCAGGAAGTGAAGAATCAGCCCCAGCATTTT
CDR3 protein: CASSQEVKNQPQHF

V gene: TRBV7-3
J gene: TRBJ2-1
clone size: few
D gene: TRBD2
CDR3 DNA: TGTGCCACCCAGCGGGGTCCGGGAGGGGGTGAGCAGTTCTTC
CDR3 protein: CATQRGPGGGEQFF

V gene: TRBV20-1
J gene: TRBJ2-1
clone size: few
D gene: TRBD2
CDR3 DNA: TGCAGTGCTCGAGGACTAGCGGGAGCTGAGCAGTTCTTC
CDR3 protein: CSARGLAGAEQFF

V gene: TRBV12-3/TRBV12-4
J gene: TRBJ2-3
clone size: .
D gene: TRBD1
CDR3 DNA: TGTGCCAGCAGTCCGCGACAGGGGAGCATGGGCACAGATACGGAGTATTTT
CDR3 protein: CASSPRQGSMGTDTEYF

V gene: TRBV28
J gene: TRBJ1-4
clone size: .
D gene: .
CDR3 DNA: TGTGCCAGCACGACGGGACGTGGGAATGAAAAACTGTTTTTT
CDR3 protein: CASTTGRGNEKLFF

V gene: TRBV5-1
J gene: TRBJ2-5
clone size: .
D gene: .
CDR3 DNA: TGCACCAGCAGCTTGGTTAGTCCGGAGACCCAGTACTTC
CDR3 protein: CTSSLVSPETQYF

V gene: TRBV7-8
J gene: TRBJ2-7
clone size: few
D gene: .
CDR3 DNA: TGTGCCAGCAGCTTATTCAACAGGGATACCCCTTACGAGCAGTACTTC
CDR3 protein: CASSLFNRDTPYEQYF

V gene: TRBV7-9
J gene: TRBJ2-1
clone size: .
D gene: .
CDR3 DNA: TGTGCCAGCAGCTTAGGGGGGACGACTGATAGAATATCCTACAATGAGCAGTTCTTC
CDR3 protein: CASSLGGTTDRISYNEQFF

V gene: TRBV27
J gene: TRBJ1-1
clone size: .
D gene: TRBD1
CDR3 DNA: TGTGCCAGCCGGACAGGGCGCCTTGAAGCTTTCTTT
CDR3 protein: CASRTGRLEAFF

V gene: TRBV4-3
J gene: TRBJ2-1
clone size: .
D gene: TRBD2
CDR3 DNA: TGCGCCAGCAGCCCGACTAGCGGGAGGCTCCTACGGGGGTCAGACAATGAGCAGTTCTTC
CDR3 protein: CASSPTSGRLLRGSDNEQFF

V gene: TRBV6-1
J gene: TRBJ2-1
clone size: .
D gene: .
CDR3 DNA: TGTGCCGTCAGGGGCCGATCGGGCAATGAGCAGTTCTTC
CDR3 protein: CAVRGRSGNEQFF

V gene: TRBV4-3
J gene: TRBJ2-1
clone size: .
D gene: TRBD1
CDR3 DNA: TGCGCCAGCAGCCAGAGACTGGGACAGGCGTTGTACAATGAGCAGTTCTTC
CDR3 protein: CASSQRLGQALYNEQFF

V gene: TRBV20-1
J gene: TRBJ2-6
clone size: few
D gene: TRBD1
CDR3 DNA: TGCAGTGCTAGATCGCCTCAACAGGGGGCACTGGGATCTGGGGCCAACGTCCTGACTTTC
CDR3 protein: CSARSPQQGALGSGANVLTF

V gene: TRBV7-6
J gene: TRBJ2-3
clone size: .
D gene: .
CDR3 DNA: TGTGCCAGCAGCTTAGTAGATCCGGGGGAGGGCACAGATACGCAGTATTTT
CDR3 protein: CASSLVDPGEGTDTQYF

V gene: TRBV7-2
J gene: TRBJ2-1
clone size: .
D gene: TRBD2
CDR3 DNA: TGTGCCAGCACCGAGAGGGCACTAGCGGGTAATGAGCAGTTCTTC
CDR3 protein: CASTERALAGNEQFF

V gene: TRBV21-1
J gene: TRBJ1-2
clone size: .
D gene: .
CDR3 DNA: TGTGCCAGCAGCAAAAAGCCGGGACAGGTTCCCTTGACCTATGGCTACACCTTC
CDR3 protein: CASSKKPGQVPLTYGYTF

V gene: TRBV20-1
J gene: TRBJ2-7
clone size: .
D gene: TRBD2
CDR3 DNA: TGCAGTGCTACGAGTAGCGGGAGCCTGTCCTACAATGAGCAGTACTTC
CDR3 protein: CSATSSGSLSYNEQYF

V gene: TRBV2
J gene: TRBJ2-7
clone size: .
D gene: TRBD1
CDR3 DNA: TGTGCCAGCAGTGAAAGGACAGGGGGCTTCTATGAGCAGTACTTC
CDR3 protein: CASSERTGGFYEQYF

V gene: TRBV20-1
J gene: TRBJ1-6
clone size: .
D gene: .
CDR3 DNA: TGCGGTGCTAGAGATTTCAGGGAAAGCTCCTATAATTCACCCCTCCACTTT
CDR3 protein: CGARDFRESSYNSPLHF

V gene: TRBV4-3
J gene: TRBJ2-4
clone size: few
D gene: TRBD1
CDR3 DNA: TGCGCCAGCAGCCGGGGACAGGGGAACATTCAGTACTTC
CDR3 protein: CASSRGQGNIQYF

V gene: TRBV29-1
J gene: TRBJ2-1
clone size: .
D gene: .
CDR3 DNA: TGCAGCGTTTCGGACAGCTACAATGAGCAGTTCTTC
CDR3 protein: CSVSDSYNEQFF

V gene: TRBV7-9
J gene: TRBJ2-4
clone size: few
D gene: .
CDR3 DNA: TGTGCCACCCTGGGGGTAGCCAAAAACATTCAGTACTTC
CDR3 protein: CATLGVAKNIQYF

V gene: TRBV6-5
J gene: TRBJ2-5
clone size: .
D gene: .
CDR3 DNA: TGTGCCAGCAGTTACACCTATTTCGGGGGGCCCCAAGAGACCCAGTACTTC
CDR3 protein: CASSYTYFGGPQETQYF

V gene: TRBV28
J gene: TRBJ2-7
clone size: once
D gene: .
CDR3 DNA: TGTGCCAGCACCTACGGTTCCTACGAGCAGTACTTC
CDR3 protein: CASTYGSYEQYF

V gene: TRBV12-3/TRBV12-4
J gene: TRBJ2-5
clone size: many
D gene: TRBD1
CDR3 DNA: TGTGCCAGCAGCACCCTCGGACAGGTCCCCCAAGAGACCCAGTACTTC
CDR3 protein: CASSTLGQVPQETQYF

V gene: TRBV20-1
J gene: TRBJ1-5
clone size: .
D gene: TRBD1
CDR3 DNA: TGCAGTGCTATTCGGACAGGCGGGCAGCCCCAGCATTTT
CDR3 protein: CSAIRTGGQPQHF

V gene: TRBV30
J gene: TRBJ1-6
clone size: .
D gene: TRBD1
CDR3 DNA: TGTGCCAAGCGGGACAGGGGAAGTTCACCCCTCCACTTT
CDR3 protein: CAKRDRGSSPLHF

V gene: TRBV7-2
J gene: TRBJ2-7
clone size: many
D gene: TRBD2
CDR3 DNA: TGTGCCAGCAGCACTGGGACTAGCGGGAACGAGCAGTACTTC
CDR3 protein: CASSTGTSGNEQYF

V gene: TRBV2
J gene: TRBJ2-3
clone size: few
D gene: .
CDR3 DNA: TGTGCCAGCAGAAGGGGGGGAGACGCAGATACGCAGTATTTT
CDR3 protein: CASRRGGDADTQYF

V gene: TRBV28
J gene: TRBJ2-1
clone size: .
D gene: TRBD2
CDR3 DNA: TGTGCCAGCACCCCAGGACTAGCGGGAGTTGAGCAGTTCTTC
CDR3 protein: CASTPGLAGVEQFF

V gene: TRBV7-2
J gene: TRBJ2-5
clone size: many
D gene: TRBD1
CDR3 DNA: TGTGCCAGCAGCTTAGGGACAGGCCAAGAGACCCAGTACTTC
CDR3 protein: CASSLGTGQETQYF

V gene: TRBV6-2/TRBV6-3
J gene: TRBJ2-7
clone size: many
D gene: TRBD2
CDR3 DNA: TGTGCCAGCAGGGGACTAGCGGGGATTTACGAGCAGTACTTC
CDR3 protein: CASRGLAGIYEQYF

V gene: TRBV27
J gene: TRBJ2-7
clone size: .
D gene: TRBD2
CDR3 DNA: TGTGCCAGCAGCCGACTAACGACTAGCGGGAGAGGTAATGAGCAGTACTTC
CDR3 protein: CASSRLTTSGRGNEQYF

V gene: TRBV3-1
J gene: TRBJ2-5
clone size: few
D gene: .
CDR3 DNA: TGTGCCAGCAGCCAAAACGCAGAGGGCGAGACCCAGTACTTC
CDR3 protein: CASSQNAEGETQYF

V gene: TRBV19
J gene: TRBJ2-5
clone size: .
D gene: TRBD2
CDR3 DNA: TGTGCCAGTAGTCCTACAGGTGGACTAGCGGGAGGTGGTGAGCAGTACTTC
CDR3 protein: CASSPTGGLAGGGEQYF

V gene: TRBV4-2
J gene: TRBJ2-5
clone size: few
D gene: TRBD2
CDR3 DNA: TGTGCCAGCAGCCAAGCGGTTGCGGGAGGGCCGACAGAGACCCAGTACTTC
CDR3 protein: CASSQAVAGGPTETQYF

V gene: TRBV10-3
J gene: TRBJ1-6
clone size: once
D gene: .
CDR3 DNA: TGTGCCATCACGAGTGGGGTATCTAGGACACCCCTCCACTTT
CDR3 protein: CAITSGVSRTPLHF

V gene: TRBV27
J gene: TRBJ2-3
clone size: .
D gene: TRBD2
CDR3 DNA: TGTGCCAGCAGTTTTCAACTAGCGGGAGGGGAAGATACGCAGTATTTT
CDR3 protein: CASSFQLAGGEDTQYF

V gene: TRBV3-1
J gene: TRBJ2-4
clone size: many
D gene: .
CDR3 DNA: TGTGCCAGCAGCCAAGGGTTAGCCAAAAACATTCAGTACTTC
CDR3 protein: CASSQGLAKNIQYF

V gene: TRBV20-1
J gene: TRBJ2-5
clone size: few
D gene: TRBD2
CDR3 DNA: TGCAGTGCTTCGATTATTAGCGGGGGGGAAGAGACCCAGTACTTC
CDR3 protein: CSASIISGGEETQYF

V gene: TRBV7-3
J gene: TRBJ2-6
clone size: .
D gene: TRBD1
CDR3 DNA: TGCGCCAGCAGCGGACAGGGGTACGGGGCCAACGTCCTGACTTTC
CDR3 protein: CASSGQGYGANVLTF

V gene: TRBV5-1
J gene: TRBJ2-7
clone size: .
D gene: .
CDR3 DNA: TGCGCCAGCAGCTCTCAGGGACTGGGCTCCTACAATGAGCAGTACTTC
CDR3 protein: CASSSQGLGSYNEQYF

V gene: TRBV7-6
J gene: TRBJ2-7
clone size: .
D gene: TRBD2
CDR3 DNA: TGTGCCAGCAGCTTAGCCGGGACTAGCGACCACGAGCAGTACTTC
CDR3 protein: CASSLAGTSDHEQYF

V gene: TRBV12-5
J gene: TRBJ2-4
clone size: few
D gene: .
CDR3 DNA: TGTGCTAGTGGCCTTGGTTACATTCAGTACTTC
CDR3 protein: CASGLGYIQYF

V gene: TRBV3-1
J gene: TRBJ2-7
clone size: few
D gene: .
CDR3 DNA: TGTGCCAGCAGCCAATCAACTTCCTACGAGCAGTACTTC
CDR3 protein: CASSQSTSYEQYF

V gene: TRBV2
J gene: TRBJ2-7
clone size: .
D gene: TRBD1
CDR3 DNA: TGTGCCAGCAGTGCAACACAGGGGGAGATCGAGCAGTACTTC
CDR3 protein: CASSATQGEIEQYF

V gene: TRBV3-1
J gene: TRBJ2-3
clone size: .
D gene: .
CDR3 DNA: TGTGCCAGCAGCCCCTTAACCTCGAGCACAGATACGCAGTATTTT
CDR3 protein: CASSPLTSSTDTQYF

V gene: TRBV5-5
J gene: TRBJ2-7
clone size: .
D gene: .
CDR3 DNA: TGTGCCAGCAGCTTCCGGGACGGCCCCTACAATGAGCAGTACTTC
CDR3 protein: CASSFRDGPYNEQYF

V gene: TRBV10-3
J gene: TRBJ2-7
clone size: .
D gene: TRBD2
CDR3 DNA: TGTGCCATCAATGGGGGACTAGCGGGGGGGCACAACGAGCAGTACTTC
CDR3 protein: CAINGGLAGGHNEQYF

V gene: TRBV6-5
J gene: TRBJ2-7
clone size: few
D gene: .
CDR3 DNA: TGTGCCAGCAGTTACTCCGGGGCAGATGCCTACGAGCAGTACTTC
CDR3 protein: CASSYSGADAYEQYF

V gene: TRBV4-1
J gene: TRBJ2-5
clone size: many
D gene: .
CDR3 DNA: TGCGCCAGCAGCCAAGAAGAACACTCGGAGACCCAGTACTTC
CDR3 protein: CASSQEEHSETQYF

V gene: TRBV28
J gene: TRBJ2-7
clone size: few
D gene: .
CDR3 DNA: TGTGCCAGCAGTATAAACAGGGACGAGCAGTACTTC
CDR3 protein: CASSINRDEQYF